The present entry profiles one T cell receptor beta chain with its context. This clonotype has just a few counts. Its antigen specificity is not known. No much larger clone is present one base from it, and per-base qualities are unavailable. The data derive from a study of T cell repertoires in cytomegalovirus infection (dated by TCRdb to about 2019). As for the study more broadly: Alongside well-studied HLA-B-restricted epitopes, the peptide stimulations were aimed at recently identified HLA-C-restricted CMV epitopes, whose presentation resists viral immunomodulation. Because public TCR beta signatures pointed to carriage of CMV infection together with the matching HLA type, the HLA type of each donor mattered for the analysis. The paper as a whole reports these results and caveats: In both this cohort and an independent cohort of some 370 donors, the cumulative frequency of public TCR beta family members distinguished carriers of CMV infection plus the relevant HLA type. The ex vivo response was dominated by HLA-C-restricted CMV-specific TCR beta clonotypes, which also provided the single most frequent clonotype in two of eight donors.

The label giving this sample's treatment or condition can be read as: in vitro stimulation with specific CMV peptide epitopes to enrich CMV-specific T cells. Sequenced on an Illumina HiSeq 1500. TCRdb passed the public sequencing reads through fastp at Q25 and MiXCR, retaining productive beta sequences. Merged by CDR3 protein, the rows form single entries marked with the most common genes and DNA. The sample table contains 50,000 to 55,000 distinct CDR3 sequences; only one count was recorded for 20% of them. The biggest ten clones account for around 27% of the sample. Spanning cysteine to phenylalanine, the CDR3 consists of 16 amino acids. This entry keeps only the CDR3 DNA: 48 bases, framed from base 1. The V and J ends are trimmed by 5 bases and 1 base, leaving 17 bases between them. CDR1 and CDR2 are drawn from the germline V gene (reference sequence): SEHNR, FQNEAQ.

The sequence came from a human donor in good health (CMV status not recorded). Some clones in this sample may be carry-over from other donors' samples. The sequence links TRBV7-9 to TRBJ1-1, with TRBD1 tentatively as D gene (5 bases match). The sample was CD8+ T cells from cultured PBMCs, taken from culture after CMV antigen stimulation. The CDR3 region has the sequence CASSLSRWTKNTEAFF. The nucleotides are TGTGCCAGCAGCCTCTCGAGATGGACAAAGAACACTGAAGCTTTCTTT.